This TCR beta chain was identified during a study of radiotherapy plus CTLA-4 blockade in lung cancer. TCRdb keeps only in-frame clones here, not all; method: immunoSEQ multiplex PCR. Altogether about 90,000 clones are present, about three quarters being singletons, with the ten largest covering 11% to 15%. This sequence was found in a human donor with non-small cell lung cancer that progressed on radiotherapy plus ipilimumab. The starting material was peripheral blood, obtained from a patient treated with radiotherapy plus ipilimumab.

CDR3 nucleotides: TGTGCCAGCAGCGGAGACCCCCCGGGACAGGGGAATGAAAAACTGTTTTTT. Its translation is CASSGDPPGQGNEKLFF. This rearrangement joins TRBV9 to TRBJ1-4, with 10 bases that match TRBD1. Germline CDR1 and CDR2: SGDLS and YYNGEE. The CDR3 consists of 17 residues. After removal of 3 bases from V and 5 bases from J, the junction contained 10 bases not matched to a gene.